A single sample gave rise to the 15 T cell receptor beta chains below, sequenced in a study of OX40 agonist ivuxolimab in advanced cancers. Assay: immunoSEQ multiplex PCR; the TCRdb copy retains only in-frame clones and omits some. The sample has more than 60,000 clones, roughly nine tenths seen once. The specimen was CD4+ or CD8+ T cells sorted from blood, collected in a trial of the OX40 agonist ivuxolimab. These receptors were obtained from an adult with an advanced solid tumor such as melanoma, head and neck, liver or kidney cancer.

The chain is built from TRBV19 and TRBJ2-7; D uncertain. CDR3 length: 15 amino acids. V was cut by 10 bases and J by 3 bases, with 22 bases left in between. CDR1 and CDR2 from the germline V gene are LNHDA and SQIVND (reference sequence). CDR3 loop: CATSTDTAPVYEQYF. The CDR3 DNA is TGTGCCACCTCGACCGACACCGCCCCGGTCTACGAGCAGTACTTC.

V and J are TRBV11-2 and TRBJ1-4; D remains unclear. The V gene's germline CDR1 is SGHAT and CDR2 FQNNGV. V dropped 3 bases and J dropped 0 bases, with 5 bases sitting between them. The CDR3 runs to 14 residues. The CDR3 nucleotides read TGTGCCAGCAGCTTCCAGGCAACTAATGAAAAACTGTTTTTT. Its protein is CASSFQATNEKLFF.

This sequence joins TRBV27 and TRBJ2-1, with 11 bases identical to TRBD2. The CDR3 extends over 16 amino acids. The trim removed 1 base at V and 3 bases at J, leaving 2 bases unmatched. Germline values: CDR1 MNHEY, CDR2 SMNVEV (reference sequence). The CDR3 DNA reads TGTGCCAGCAGTTTATTAGGGACTAGCGGCTACAATGAGCAGTTCTTC. Translation: CASSLLGTSGYNEQFF.

The chain uses TRBV27 and TRBJ1-1; TRBD1 agrees at 8 bases. The CDR3 contains 14 residues. Looked up from germline, CDR1 is MNHEY and CDR2 is SMNVEV (reference sequence). V lost 7 bases to trimming and J lost 3 bases; unmatched junction nucleotides: 7. CDR3 DNA: TGTGCCAGCACCGCACAGGGGGTAGACACTGAAGCTTTCTTT. Translated, it gives CASTAQGVDTEAFF.

V and J are TRBV7-3 and TRBJ1-1; D uncertain. The germline V and J ends were trimmed by 5 bases and 4 bases, with 11 bases remaining between them. Germline CDR1 is SGHTA and CDR2 is FQGTGA. The CDR3 has 13 amino acids. The CDR3 reads CASSTLIGTEAFF. Written as DNA, the CDR3 is TGTGCCAGCAGCACCCTCATAGGCACTGAAGCTTTCTTT.

The chain combines TRBV10-3 with TRBJ2-3; 10 bases map to TRBD2. The CDR3 contains 15 residues. The V gene's germline CDR1 is ENHRY and CDR2 SYGVKD. With 1 base clipped from V and 11 bases from J, the junction kept 9 bases outside the gene matches. CDR3 DNA: TGTGCCATCAGTGAGTATAGCGGGGGGTCGGAGGAGCAGTATTTT. Encoded protein: CAISEYSGGSEEQYF.

This chain connects TRBV5-1 to TRBJ2-2; TRBD2 agrees at 7 bases. The CDR3 runs 13 residues. V gave up 5 bases and J gave up 3 bases; unmatched junction bases: 1. Germline CDR1 reads SGHRS; CDR2 reads YFSETQ. The CDR3 reads CASRAGDTGELFF. In nucleotides, the CDR3 is TGCGCCAGCAGGGCGGGAGACACCGGGGAGCTGTTTTTT.

V usage is TRBV2 and J usage is TRBJ2-7, with 7 positions matching TRBD2. The CDR3 totals 12 residues. Germline values: CDR1 SNHLY, CDR2 FYNNEI. Losses at the gene ends were 6 bases for V and 4 bases for J; bases not matched to a gene: 3. CDR3 sequence (DNA): TGTGCCAGCAGGGGGGGACTATACGAGCAGTACTTC. Translating it yields CASRGGLYEQYF.

This chain connects TRBV5-6 to TRBJ2-1, with TRBD1 identical over 8 bases. The CDR3 extends over 15 amino acids. Unmatched junction bases numbered 10, after V lost 4 bases and J lost 7 bases. Germline-derived CDR1 and CDR2 are SGHDT and YYEEEE. The CDR3 here is CASSPAGTGLNEQFF. Written as DNA, the CDR3 is TGTGCCAGCAGCCCGGCCGGGACAGGTTTAAATGAGCAGTTCTTC.

The chain is built from TRBV7-9 and TRBJ2-7; no definite D call. This CDR3 contains 11 residues. V was trimmed by 2 bases and J by 2 bases, leaving 1 base between them. CDR1 is SEHNR, CDR2 FQNEAQ, per germline (reference sequence). The CDR3 region has the DNA TGTGCCAGCAGCTTAACCTACGAGCAGTACTTC. Protein: CASSLTYEQYF. The variable domain in full, completed from reference TRBV7-9 and TRBJ2-7, reads DTGVSQNPRHKITKRGQNVTFRCDPISEHNRLYWYRQTLGQGPEFLTYFQNEAQLEKSRLLSDRFSAERPKGSFSTLEIQRTEQGDSAMYLCASSLTYEQYFGPGTRLTVT.

The J gene is TRBJ1-1, the V gene TRBV30, with TRBD1 as a possible D gene (5 bases). Per germline, CDR1 GTSNPN and CDR2 SVGIG (reference sequence). This CDR3 contains 13 residues. V gave up 8 bases and J gave up 0 bases, with 13 bases separating them. The CDR3 sequence is CAGTGLLNTEAFF. The CDR3 nucleotides read TGTGCCGGAACAGGACTCCTGAACACTGAAGCTTTCTTT. The full variable domain, in which reference TRBV30 and TRBJ1-1 provide the parts outside the CDR3, is SQTIHQWPATLVQPVGSPLSLECTVEGTSNPNLYWYRQAAGRGLQLLFYSVGIGQISSEVPQNLSASRPQDRQFILSSKKLLLSDSGFYLCAGTGLLNTEAFFGQGTRLTVV.

This sequence joins TRBV7-2 and TRBJ2-1, with D maybe TRBD2 (6 bases). CDR3 size: 13 residues. From germline, CDR1 is SGHTA and CDR2 FQGNSA. V was cut by 4 bases and J by 8 bases, with 12 bases left in between. The CDR3 DNA sequence: TGTGCCAGCAGCTATACGGGACTCTATGAGCAGTTCTTC. It encodes CASSYTGLYEQFF.

This clone has just a few counts. The rearrangement joins TRBV19 to TRBJ1-2; tentatively, D is TRBD1 (6 bases). The V end was cut by 9 bases, the J end by 8 bases, with 16 bases between. The germline CDR1 and CDR2 sequences are LNHDA and SQIVND (reference sequence). The CDR3 has 12 residues. CDR3 protein: CASQPGGFGYTF. The CDR3 DNA reads as TGTGCCAGCCAGCCCGGGGGCTTCGGCTACACCTTC. Filled out from reference TRBV19 and TRBJ1-2, the complete variable domain reads DGGITQSPKYLFRKEGQNVTLSCEQNLNHDAMYWYRQDPGQGLRLIYYSQIVNDFQKGDIAEGYSVSREKKESFPLTVTSAQKNPTAFYLCASQPGGFGYTFGSGTRLTVV.

The chain joins TRBV5-8 to TRBJ1-2, with a weak D call TRBD1 (6 bases). The CDR3 spans 13 residues. Germline lookup yields CDR1 SGHTS and CDR2 YDEGEE. Deletions cut 0 bases from V and 8 bases from J, with 11 bases between. The CDR3 sequence: CASSLDRVDGYTF. CDR3 sequence (DNA): TGTGCCAGCAGCTTGGACAGGGTCGACGGCTACACCTTC. Filled out from reference TRBV5-8 and TRBJ1-2, the complete variable domain reads EAGVTQSPTHLIKTRGQQATLRCSPISGHTSVYWYQQALGLGLQFLLWYDEGEERNRGNFPPRFSGRQFPNYSSELNVNALELEDSALYLCASSLDRVDGYTFGSGTRLTVV.

This clone has only one observation. The genes are TRBV27 and TRBJ2-5, with a possible D match to TRBD2 (6 bases). Trimming shortened V by 6 bases and J by 1 base, and 12 bases separated the two germline ends. The CDR3 sequence is 14 residues long. Germline values: CDR1 MNHEY, CDR2 SMNVEV (reference sequence). The CDR3 reads CASRAPGVQETQYF. The CDR3 nucleotides are TGTGCCAGCAGAGCTCCGGGGGTCCAAGAGACCCAGTACTTC.